The entry that follows covers one TCR beta chain sequence. This specimen belongs to a study of blood T cell repertoires in COVID-19. Study-wide context: Whether acute or convalescent, the COVID-19 samples came from the United States, Italy and Spain. T cells, B-cell-depleted T cells, or PBMCs supplied cDNA or gDNA.

Source study methods: Reference gene primer amplification gave nucleated cell count estimates. The repertoire was sequenced with immunoSEQ multiplex PCR; TCRdb's copy has only in-frame clones and lacks some. That table supplies the V and J calls and clone size; D and trimming were determined from the DNA. The sample includes about 230,000 clones, roughly 84% of them seen just once. The sequenced sample consisted of peripheral blood. The sequence came from a man aged 50-59 years with active or convalescent COVID-19.

DNA of the CDR3: TGTGCCAGCAGCCTTCAGGGGGCAGATACGCAGTATTTT. Translated, it gives CASSLQGADTQYF. J is TRBJ2-3 and V is TRBV4-2; TRBD1 aligns across 7 bases. The length of the CDR3 is 13 residues. Trimming cost V 4 bases and J 4 bases; bases outside gene matches: 2. The germline CDR1 and CDR2 sequences are LGHNA and YNFKEQ.